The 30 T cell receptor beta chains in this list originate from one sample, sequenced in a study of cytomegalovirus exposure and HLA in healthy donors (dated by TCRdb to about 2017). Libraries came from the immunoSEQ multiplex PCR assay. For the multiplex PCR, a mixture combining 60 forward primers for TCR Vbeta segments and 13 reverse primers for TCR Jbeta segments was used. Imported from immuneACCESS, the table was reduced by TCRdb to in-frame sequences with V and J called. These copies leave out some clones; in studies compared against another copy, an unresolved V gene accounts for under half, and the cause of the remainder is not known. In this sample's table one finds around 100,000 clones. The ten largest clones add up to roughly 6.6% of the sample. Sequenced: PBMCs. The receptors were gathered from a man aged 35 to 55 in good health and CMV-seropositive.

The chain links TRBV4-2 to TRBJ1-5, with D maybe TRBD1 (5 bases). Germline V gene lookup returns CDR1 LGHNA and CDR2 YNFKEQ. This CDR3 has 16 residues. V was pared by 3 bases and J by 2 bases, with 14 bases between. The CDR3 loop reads CASSQEGTSGNQPQHF. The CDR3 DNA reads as TGTGCCAGCAGCCAGGAGGGGACCTCGGGCAATCAGCCCCAGCATTTT.

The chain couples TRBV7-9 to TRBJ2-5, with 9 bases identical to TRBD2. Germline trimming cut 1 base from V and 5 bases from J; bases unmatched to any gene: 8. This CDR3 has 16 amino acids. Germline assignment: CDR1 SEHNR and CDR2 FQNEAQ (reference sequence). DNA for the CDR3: TGTGCCAGCAGCTTAGAGGCGGGAGGGCCGGGCGAGACCCAGTACTTC. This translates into CASSLEAGGPGETQYF.

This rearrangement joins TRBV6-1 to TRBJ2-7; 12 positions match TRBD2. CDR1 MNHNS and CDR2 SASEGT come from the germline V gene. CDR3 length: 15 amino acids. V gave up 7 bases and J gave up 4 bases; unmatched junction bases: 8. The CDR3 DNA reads TGTGCCAGCACTCCCCTGACTAGCGGGAGTTACGAGCAGTACTTC. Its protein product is CASTPLTSGSYEQYF.

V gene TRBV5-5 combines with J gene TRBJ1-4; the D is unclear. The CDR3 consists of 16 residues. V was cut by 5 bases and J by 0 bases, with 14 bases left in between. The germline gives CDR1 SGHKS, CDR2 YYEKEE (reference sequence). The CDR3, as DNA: TGTGCCAGCAGACCCGGGGTCCAGTCAACTAATGAAAAACTGTTTTTT. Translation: CASRPGVQSTNEKLFF.

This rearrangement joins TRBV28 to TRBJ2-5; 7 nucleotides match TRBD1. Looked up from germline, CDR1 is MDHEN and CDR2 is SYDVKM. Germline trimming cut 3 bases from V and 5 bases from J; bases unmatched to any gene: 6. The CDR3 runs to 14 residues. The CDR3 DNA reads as TGTGCCAGCAGTTTGAGGGGGCGTAGTGAGACCCAGTACTTC. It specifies CASSLRGRSETQYF.

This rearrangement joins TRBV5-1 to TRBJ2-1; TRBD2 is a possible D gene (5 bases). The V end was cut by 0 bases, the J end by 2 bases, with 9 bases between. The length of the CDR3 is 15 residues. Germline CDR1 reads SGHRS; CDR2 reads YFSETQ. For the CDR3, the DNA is TGCGCCAGCAGCTTGGGGGCGGGCCCCTACAATGAGCAGTTCTTC. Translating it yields CASSLGAGPYNEQFF.

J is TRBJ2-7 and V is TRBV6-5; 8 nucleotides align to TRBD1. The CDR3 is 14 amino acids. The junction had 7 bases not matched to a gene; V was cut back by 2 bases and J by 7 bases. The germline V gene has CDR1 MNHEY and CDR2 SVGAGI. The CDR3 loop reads CASSYGAGGYEQYF. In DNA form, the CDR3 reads TGTGCCAGCAGTTACGGGGCAGGGGGCTATGAGCAGTACTTC.

CDR3 loop: CASSYSTRQGLGYTF. The CDR3 coding sequence is TGTGCCAGCAGTTACTCGACCCGGCAGGGCCTTGGCTACACCTTC. The J gene is TRBJ1-2, the V gene TRBV6-5; weak D call: TRBD1 (5 bases). Germline V CDR1 and CDR2: MNHEY, SVGAGI. This CDR3 has 15 amino acids. V lost 0 bases and J 7 bases, leaving 15 bases between the germline ends.

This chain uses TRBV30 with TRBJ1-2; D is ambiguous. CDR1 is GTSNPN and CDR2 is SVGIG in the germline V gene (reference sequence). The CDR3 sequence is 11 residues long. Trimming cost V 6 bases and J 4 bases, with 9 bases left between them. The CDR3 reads CACDEAYGYTF. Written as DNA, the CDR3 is TGTGCCTGTGATGAGGCCTATGGCTACACCTTC.

The CDR3 here is CASRDRGWQPQHF. CDR3 DNA sequence: TGTGCCAGCAGGGACAGGGGCTGGCAGCCCCAGCATTTT. This chain links TRBV2 with TRBJ1-5, with TRBD1 identical over 9 bases. The germline V gene has CDR1 SNHLY and CDR2 FYNNEI. Trimming cost V 6 bases and J 7 bases; bases outside gene matches: 4. There are 13 residues in the CDR3.

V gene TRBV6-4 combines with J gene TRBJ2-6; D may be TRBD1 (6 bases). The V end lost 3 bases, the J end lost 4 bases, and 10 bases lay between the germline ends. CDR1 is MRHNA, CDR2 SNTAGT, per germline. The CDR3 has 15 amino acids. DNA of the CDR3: TGTGCCAGCAGTGAAGCAGGGGCCGGGGCCAACGTCCTGACTTTC. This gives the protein CASSEAGAGANVLTF.

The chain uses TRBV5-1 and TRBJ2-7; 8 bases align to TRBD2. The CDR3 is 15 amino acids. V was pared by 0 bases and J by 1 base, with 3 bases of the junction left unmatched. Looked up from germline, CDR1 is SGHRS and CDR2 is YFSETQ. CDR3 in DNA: TGCGCCAGCAGCTTGGAAACTAGCGGATCCTACGAGCAGTACTTC. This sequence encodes CASSLETSGSYEQYF. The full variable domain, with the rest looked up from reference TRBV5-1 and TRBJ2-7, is KAGVTQTPRYLIKTRGQQVTLSCSPISGHRSVSWYQQTPGQGLQFLFEYFSETQRNKGNFPGRFSGRQFSNSRSEMNVSTLELGDSALYLCASSLETSGSYEQYFGPGTRLTVT.

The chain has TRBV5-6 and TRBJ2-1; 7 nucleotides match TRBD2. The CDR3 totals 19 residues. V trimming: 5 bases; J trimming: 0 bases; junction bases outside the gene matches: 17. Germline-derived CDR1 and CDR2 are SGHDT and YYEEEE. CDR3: CASRGGRAGPLSSYNEQFF. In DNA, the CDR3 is TGTGCCAGCAGGGGGGGGAGAGCAGGGCCACTGAGCTCCTACAATGAGCAGTTCTTC.

This CDR3 reads CASSLDRRGREEKLFF. The CDR3 nucleotides are TGTGCCAGCAGCTTAGATCGTCGGGGTCGAGAAGAAAAACTGTTTTTT. The rearrangement joins TRBV7-2 to TRBJ1-4, with D unclear. V lost 1 base, J lost 8 bases, and 17 bases lay in between. From germline, CDR1 is SGHTA and CDR2 FQGNSA. CDR3 length: 16 residues.

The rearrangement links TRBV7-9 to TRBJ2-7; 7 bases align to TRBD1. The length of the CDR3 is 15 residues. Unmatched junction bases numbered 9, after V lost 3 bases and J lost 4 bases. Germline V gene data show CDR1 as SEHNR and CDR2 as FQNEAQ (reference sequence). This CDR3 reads CASSFGQAGGYEQYF. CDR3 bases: TGTGCCAGCAGCTTCGGACAGGCTGGCGGGTACGAGCAGTACTTC.

Here the CDR3 reads CSVEATDSVGPYEQYF. Written as DNA, the CDR3 is TGCAGCGTTGAGGCAACAGACAGCGTCGGGCCCTACGAGCAGTACTTC. V gene TRBV29-1 combines with J gene TRBJ2-7; D may be TRBD1 (5 bases). V was pared by 3 bases and J by 2 bases, with 20 bases between. The CDR3 covers 16 residues. Germline V lookup: CDR1 SQVTM, CDR2 ANQGSEA.

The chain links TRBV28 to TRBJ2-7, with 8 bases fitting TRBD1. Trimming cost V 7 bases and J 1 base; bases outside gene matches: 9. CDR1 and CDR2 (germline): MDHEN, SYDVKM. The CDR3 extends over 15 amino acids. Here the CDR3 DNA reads TGTGCCAGCACCGACCCGGGGACAGGTTCCTACGAGCAGTACTTC. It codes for CASTDPGTGSYEQYF.

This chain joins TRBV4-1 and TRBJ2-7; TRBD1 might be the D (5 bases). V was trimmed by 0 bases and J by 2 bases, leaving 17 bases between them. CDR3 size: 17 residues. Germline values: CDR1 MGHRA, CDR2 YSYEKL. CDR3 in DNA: TGCGCCAGCAGCCAAGATTCGGGTACAGGCCAGGCCTACGAGCAGTACTTC. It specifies CASSQDSGTGQAYEQYF.

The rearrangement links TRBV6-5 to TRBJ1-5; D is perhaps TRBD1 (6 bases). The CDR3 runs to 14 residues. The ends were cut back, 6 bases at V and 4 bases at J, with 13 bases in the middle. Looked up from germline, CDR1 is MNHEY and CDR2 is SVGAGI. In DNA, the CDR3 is TGTGCCAGCAGGGGGGGAGGGGGGAATCAGCCCCAGCATTTT. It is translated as CASRGGGGNQPQHF.

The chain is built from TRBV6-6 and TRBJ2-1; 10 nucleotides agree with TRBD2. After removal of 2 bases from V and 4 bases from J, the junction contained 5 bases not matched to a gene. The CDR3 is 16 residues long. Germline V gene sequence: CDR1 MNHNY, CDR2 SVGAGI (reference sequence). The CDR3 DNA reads TGTGCCAGCAGTTACAAGACTAGCGGGCCGTACAATGAGCAGTTCTTC. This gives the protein CASSYKTSGPYNEQFF.

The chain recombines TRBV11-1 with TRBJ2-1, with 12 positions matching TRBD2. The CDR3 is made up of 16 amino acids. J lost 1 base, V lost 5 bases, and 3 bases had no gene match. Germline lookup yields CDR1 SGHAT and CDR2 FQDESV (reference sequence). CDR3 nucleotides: TGTGCCAGCAGCCCGCTAGCGGGAGGGTCCTACAATGAGCAGTTCTTC. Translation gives CASSPLAGGSYNEQFF.

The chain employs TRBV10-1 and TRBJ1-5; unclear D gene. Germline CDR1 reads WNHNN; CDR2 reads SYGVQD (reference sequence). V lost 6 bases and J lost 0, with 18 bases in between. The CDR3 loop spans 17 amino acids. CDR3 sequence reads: CASRREAGLGSNQPQHF. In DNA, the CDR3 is TGCGCCAGCAGAAGGGAGGCCGGCCTGGGTAGCAATCAGCCCCAGCATTTT.

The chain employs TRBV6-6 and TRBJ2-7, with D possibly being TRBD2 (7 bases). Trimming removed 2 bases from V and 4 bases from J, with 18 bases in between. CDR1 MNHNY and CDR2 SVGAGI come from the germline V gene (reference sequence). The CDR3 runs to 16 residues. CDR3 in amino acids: CASSYTDSRRGYEQYF. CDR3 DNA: TGTGCCAGCAGTTACACGGACAGTCGGCGGGGGTACGAGCAGTACTTC.

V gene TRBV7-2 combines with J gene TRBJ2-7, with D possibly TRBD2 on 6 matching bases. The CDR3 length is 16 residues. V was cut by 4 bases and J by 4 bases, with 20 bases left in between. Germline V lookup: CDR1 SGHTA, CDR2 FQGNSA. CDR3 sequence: CASSSGVSGYIYEQYF. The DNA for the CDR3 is TGTGCCAGCAGCTCGGGGGTCTCAGGATACATTTACGAGCAGTACTTC.

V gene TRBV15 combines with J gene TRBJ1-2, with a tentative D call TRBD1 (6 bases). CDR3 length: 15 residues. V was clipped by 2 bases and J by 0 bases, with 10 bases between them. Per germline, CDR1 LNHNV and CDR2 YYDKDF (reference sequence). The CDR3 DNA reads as TGTGCCACCAGCAGAACCCCAGGGGCTAACTATGGCTACACCTTC. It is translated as CATSRTPGANYGYTF.

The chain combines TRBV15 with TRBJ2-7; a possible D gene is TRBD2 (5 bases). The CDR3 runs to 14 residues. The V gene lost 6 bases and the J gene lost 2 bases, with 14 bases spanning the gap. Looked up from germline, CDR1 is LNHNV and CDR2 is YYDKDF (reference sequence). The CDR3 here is CATSPAGGPYEQYF. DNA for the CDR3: TGTGCCACCAGTCCTGCGGGCGGGCCCTACGAGCAGTACTTC.

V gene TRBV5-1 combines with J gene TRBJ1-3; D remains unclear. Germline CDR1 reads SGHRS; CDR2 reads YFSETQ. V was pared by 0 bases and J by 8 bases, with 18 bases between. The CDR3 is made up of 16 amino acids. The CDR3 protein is CASSLAVLPFTDTIYF. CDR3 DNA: TGCGCCAGCAGCTTGGCAGTCCTGCCTTTTACCGACACCATATATTTT.

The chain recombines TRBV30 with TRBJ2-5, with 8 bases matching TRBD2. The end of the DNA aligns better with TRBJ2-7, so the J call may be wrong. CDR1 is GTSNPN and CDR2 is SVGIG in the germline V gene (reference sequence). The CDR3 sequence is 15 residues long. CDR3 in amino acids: CAWSAIAGSNYEQYF. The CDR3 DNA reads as TGTGCCTGGAGTGCGATAGCGGGAAGTAACTACGAGCAGTACTTC.

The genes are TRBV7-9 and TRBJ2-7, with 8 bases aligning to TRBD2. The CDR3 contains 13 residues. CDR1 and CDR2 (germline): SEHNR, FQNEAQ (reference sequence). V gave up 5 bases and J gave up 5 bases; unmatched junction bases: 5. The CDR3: CASSRAGANEQYF. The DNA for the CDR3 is TGTGCCAGCAGCCGAGCGGGAGCTAACGAGCAGTACTTC.

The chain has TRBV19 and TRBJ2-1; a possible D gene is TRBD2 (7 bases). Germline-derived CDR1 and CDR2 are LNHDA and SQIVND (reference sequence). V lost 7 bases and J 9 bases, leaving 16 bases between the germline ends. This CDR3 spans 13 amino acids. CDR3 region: CASNQGREAEQFF. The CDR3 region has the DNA TGTGCCAGTAACCAGGGGAGGGAGGCTGAGCAGTTCTTC.